This T cell receptor (beta chain) was recovered during a study of blood T cell repertoires in COVID-19. Across the study: Samples came from the United States, Italy and Spain, spanning acute and convalescent COVID-19. Sources were T cells, B-cell-depleted T cells, or PBMCs; the material itself was cDNA or gDNA.

Per the original data handling: The authors estimated nucleated cell counts from reference gene primer amplification. Some clones are missing from TCRdb's copy, which holds only in-frame ones; the method was immunoSEQ multiplex PCR. V and J calls and clone size follow that table, whereas D and trimming were derived from the DNA. The sample lists over 150,000 clones; over 70% were seen once. Those enrolled in Seattle joined during active infection and were followed longitudinally afterward. The CDR3 runs 15 residues. Germline V gene sequence: CDR1 MNHEY, CDR2 SVGAGI. Trimming removed 6 bases from V and 0 bases from J, with 14 bases in between.

Sequencing was carried out using peripheral blood. The chain is built from TRBV6-5 and TRBJ1-2; D ambiguous. This TCR was recovered from a woman in her 40s with COVID-19, enrolled during active disease. The CDR3 loop is CASRYTADPNYGYTF. In nucleotides, the CDR3 is TGTGCCAGCAGATACACAGCCGACCCTAACTATGGCTACACCTTC.